One sample yielded the 4 T cell receptor beta chains listed below, sequenced in a study of blood T cell repertoires in COVID-19. The data were produced by immunoSEQ multiplex PCR, yet TCRdb's version contains in-frame clones alone and is incomplete. The sample records just over 650,000 clones, around 90% being singletons. Sequenced input: peripheral blood. The receptors come from a woman under 30 with acute or convalescent COVID-19.

The chain combines TRBV7-2 with TRBJ1-1; D is perhaps TRBD1 (5 bases). V lost 7 bases to trimming and J lost 7 bases, with 16 bases between them. Germline V gene sequence: CDR1 SGHTA, CDR2 FQGNSA. This CDR3 is built from 13 residues. CDR3 DNA: TGTGCCAGCAAAATCCAGGGTTGGAATGAAGCTTTCTTT. Residues: CASKIQGWNEAFF.

This rearrangement joins TRBV27 to TRBJ1-1; D is possibly TRBD1 (6 bases). CDR1 MNHEY and CDR2 SMNVEV come from the germline V gene (reference sequence). CDR3 length equals 14 residues. Trimming took 5 bases from V and 4 from J, leaving 14 bases between them. The CDR3 is CASSRTVYSTEAFF. As DNA, the CDR3 is TGTGCCAGCAGTCGGACAGTTTATAGCACTGAAGCTTTCTTT.

The genes are TRBV5-5 and TRBJ1-3; 10 bases align to TRBD1. The V gene's germline CDR1 is SGHKS and CDR2 YYEKEE (reference sequence). This CDR3 is built from 15 residues. V was clipped by 4 bases and J by 4 bases; unmatched bases: 5. The CDR3 DNA follows: TGTGCCAGCAGCCGGGACAGGGGTCTAGGAAACACCATATATTTT. Amino acid sequence: CASSRDRGLGNTIYF.

J is TRBJ1-6 and V is TRBV28; 8 bases are shared with TRBD1. V lost 3 bases, J lost 3 bases, and 10 bases stayed unmatched. Germline CDR1 MDHEN, CDR2 SYDVKM. The CDR3 covers 18 residues. CDR3 in DNA: TGTGCCAGCAGTTTCCTCTCGGGACAGGATCTCTATAATTCACCCCTCCACTTT. Protein sequence: CASSFLSGQDLYNSPLHF.